This T cell receptor (beta chain) was identified in a study of blood T cell repertoires in COVID-19. At the level of the study: The United States, Italy and Spain provided the acute and convalescent COVID-19 samples.

This clone was counted between two and nine times. Germline V gives CDR1 SNHLY, CDR2 FYNNEI. V was shortened by 4 bases and J by 0 bases, with 9 bases between the two germline ends. CDR3 length: 14 residues. Profiling relied on immunoSEQ multiplex PCR, and the TCRdb table lists in-frame clones only, not all of them. The sample carries approximately 300,000 clones, about 90% recorded once. The sequenced sample was peripheral blood. The chain carries TRBV2 and TRBJ1-1; a possible D gene is TRBD1 (5 bases). The receptor was isolated from a woman aged 45-60 years who had recovered from COVID-19. In DNA form, the CDR3 reads TGTGCCAGCAGTGCGTTGACAGTGAACACTGAAGCTTTCTTT. It is translated as CASSALTVNTEAFF.